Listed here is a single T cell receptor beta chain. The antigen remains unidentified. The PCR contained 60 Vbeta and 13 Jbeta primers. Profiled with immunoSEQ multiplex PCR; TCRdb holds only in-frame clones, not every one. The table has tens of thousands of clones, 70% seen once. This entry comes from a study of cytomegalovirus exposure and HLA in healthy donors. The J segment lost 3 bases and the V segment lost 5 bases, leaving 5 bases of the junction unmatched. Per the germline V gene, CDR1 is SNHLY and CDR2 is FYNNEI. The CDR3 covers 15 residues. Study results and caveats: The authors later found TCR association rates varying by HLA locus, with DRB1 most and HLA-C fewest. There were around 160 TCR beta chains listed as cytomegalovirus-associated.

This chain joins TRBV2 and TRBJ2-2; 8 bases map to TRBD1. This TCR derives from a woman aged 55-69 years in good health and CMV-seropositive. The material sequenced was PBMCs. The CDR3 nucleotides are TGTGCCAGCAGTCCGGACAGGGCCTACACCGGGGAGCTGTTTTTT. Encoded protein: CASSPDRAYTGELFF.